This T cell receptor (beta chain) is from a study of OX40 agonist ivuxolimab in advanced cancers. Study background: Administration of intravenous ivuxolimab to patients occurred every 2 weeks at 0.01 to 10 mg/kg. Earlier anti-PD-1, anti-PD-L1 or anti-CTLA-4 therapy was permitted; about 39% had received some. Findings and caveats of the study: Partial responders treated at 0.1-3.0 mg/kg exhibited clonal expansion among the lowest measured. Which antigen the expanded peripheral T cells recognized is unknown.

CDR3 size: 14 residues. Germline V CDR1 and CDR2: ENHRY, SYGVKD. Trimming took off 2 bases at V and 3 bases at J, with 10 bases between the two ends. In the case of this clone: The antigen is unknown.

Profiling relied on immunoSEQ multiplex PCR, and the TCRdb table lists in-frame clones only, not all of them. The sample records 40,000 to 55,000 clones, around 80% being singletons. This rearrangement joins TRBV10-3 to TRBJ1-2; D remains unclear. The TCR originated in an adult with an advanced solid tumor such as melanoma, head and neck, liver or kidney cancer. Sequencing used CD4+ or CD8+ T cells sorted from blood, obtained in a trial of the OX40 agonist ivuxolimab. CDR3 in DNA: TGTGCCATCAGTGAGGGGTCAGACTACTATGGCTACACCTTC. Its protein product is CAISEGSDYYGYTF.